These 30 T cell receptor beta chains share one sample of origin, sequenced in a study of cytomegalovirus exposure and HLA in healthy donors. The method was immunoSEQ multiplex PCR; TCRdb's version includes in-frame clones alone and lacks a portion of them. Counted here are roughly 280,000 clones, about 86% occurring once; the ten biggest clones make up about 1%. Sequencing was carried out using PBMCs. The receptors originated from a woman under 30 in good health and CMV-seronegative.

This chain connects TRBV6-5 to TRBJ2-1, with 7 bases that match TRBD2. Trimming took 0 bases from V and 4 from J; bases not matched to a gene: 6. The germline V gene encodes CDR1 MNHEY and CDR2 SVGAGI. The CDR3 is 16 residues long. The CDR3 spells CASSYSASGPYNEQFF. CDR3 DNA: TGTGCCAGCAGTTACTCGGCTAGCGGTCCATACAATGAGCAGTTCTTC.

This rearrangement joins TRBV27 to TRBJ2-1, with TRBD2 identical over 9 bases. The CDR3 extends over 15 amino acids. CDR1 is MNHEY and CDR2 is SMNVEV in the germline V gene (reference sequence). Losses at the gene ends were 3 bases for V and 8 bases for J; bases not matched to a gene: 8. This chain's CDR3 is CASSLRLAGFYEQFF. DNA of the CDR3: TGTGCCAGCAGTTTGCGTCTAGCGGGATTCTATGAGCAGTTCTTC.

This clone was recorded once. The gene calls are TRBV9 and TRBJ1-1; D is ambiguous. This CDR3 contains 15 residues. The V end lost 0 bases, the J end lost 1 base, and 10 bases lay between the germline ends. Germline CDR1 SGDLS, CDR2 YYNGEE. CDR3 bases: TGTGCCAGCAGCGTAGCTTCAGGATCGAACACTGAAGCTTTCTTT. Translated, it gives CASSVASGSNTEAFF.

The J gene is TRBJ2-7, the V gene TRBV6-5; D remains unclear. The V end was cut by 5 bases, the J end by 2 bases, with 13 bases between. From germline, CDR1 is MNHEY and CDR2 SVGAGI. The CDR3 has 14 residues. The CDR3 nucleotides read TGTGCCAGCAGTCTCCGGCAGGCTCCCTACGAGCAGTACTTC. Residues: CASSLRQAPYEQYF.

CDR3 sequence (DNA): TGTGCCAGCAGCCCGTACTACCCTCCAGATGAGCAGTTCTTC. Translated: CASSPYYPPDEQFF. The V and J genes are TRBV7-2 and TRBJ2-1; D gene ambiguous. Per the germline V gene, CDR1 is SGHTA and CDR2 is FQGNSA. V lost 5 bases and J 8 bases, leaving 16 bases between the germline ends. This CDR3 spans 14 amino acids.

The genes are TRBV19 and TRBJ1-2; possible D gene TRBD1, 6 bases. The ends were cut back, 4 bases at V and 6 bases at J, with 12 bases in the middle. CDR1 is LNHDA, CDR2 SQIVND, per germline (reference sequence). The CDR3 totals 13 residues. CDR3 sequence: CASSTTGFHGYTF. CDR3 DNA: TGTGCCAGTAGTACCACAGGGTTCCATGGCTACACCTTC.

This rearrangement joins TRBV30 to TRBJ1-2; 9 bases map to TRBD1. The V gene's germline CDR1 is GTSNPN and CDR2 SVGIG (reference sequence). This CDR3 is built from 14 residues. The V and J ends lost 0 bases and 4 bases, in that order; junction bases with no gene match: 3. CDR3 coding DNA: TGTGCCTGGAGTGTAGGGACAGGGATCTATGGCTACACCTTC. Residues: CAWSVGTGIYGYTF.

V gene TRBV9 combines with J gene TRBJ2-7; TRBD1 matches at 9 bases. With V trimmed by 3 bases and J by 2 bases, 3 bases remained unmatched. The CDR3 length is 14 residues. Germline loops: CDR1 SGDLS, CDR2 YYNGEE. The CDR3 DNA sequence: TGTGCCAGCAGCGCGAGGGACAGGGCCTACGAGCAGTACTTC. This codes for CASSARDRAYEQYF.

The rearrangement links TRBV4-1 to TRBJ2-3, with 8 bases aligning to TRBD1. The CDR3 totals 15 residues. Unmatched junction bases numbered 6, after V lost 3 bases and J lost 4 bases. CDR1 is MGHRA and CDR2 is YSYEKL in the germline V gene. CDR3 coding DNA: TGCGCCAGCAGCCACTTGGACAGGGATGCAGATACGCAGTATTTT. Translating gives CASSHLDRDADTQYF.

This chain connects TRBV6-6 to TRBJ2-7; 10 nucleotides align to TRBD1. CDR1 is MNHNY, CDR2 SVGAGI, per germline (reference sequence). The V gene end was trimmed by 6 bases and the J gene end by 5 bases; junction bases not matched to a gene: 13. The CDR3 is 16 amino acids. CDR3 in DNA: TGTGCCAGCAGCACCGGTTCAACCGGGACAGGGGACGAGCAGTACTTC. This encodes CASSTGSTGTGDEQYF.

In DNA, the CDR3 is TGCGCCAGCAGCCAAGATCAACCGGGGGGCTCCTACGAGCAGTACTTC. Amino acid sequence: CASSQDQPGGSYEQYF. The genes are TRBV4-1 and TRBJ2-7, with TRBD2 matching over 7 bases. The CDR3 is made up of 16 amino acids. Germline lookup yields CDR1 MGHRA and CDR2 YSYEKL. V trimming: 0 bases; J trimming: 0 bases; junction bases outside the gene matches: 5.

This chain connects TRBV4-1 to TRBJ2-1; 10 nucleotides line up with TRBD2. CDR3 length equals 17 residues. Germline V gene sequence: CDR1 MGHRA, CDR2 YSYEKL. With V trimmed by 1 base and J by 6 bases, 9 bases remained unmatched. The CDR3 is CASSQGRQRGGPNEQFF. For the CDR3, the DNA is TGCGCCAGCAGCCAAGGGCGCCAGCGGGGGGGCCCCAATGAGCAGTTCTTC.

The chain has TRBV18 and TRBJ1-3, with TRBD1 identical over 7 bases. Germline CDR1 and CDR2: KGHSH and LQKENI. This CDR3 is 15 amino acids long. V shed 3 bases and J 3 bases; nucleotides not matched to a gene: 5. Here the CDR3 reads CASSPATGRGNTIYF. CDR3 in DNA: TGTGCCAGCTCACCGGCGACAGGGCGTGGAAACACCATATATTTT. Drawing the rest from reference TRBV18 and TRBJ1-3, the complete variable domain is NAGVMQNPRHLVRRRGQEARLRCSPMKGHSHVYWYRQLPEEGLKFMVYLQKENIIDESGMPKERFSAEFPKEGPSILRIQQVVRGDSAAYFCASSPATGRGNTIYFGEGSWLTVV.

The CDR3 DNA reads TGTGCCAGCAGACCGACTGACACAGATACGCAGTATTTT. It yields the protein CASRPTDTDTQYF. The V and J genes are TRBV6-5 and TRBJ2-3; unclear D gene. Trimming pared 6 bases from V and 2 bases from J, leaving 9 bases between. CDR1 and CDR2 (germline): MNHEY, SVGAGI. This CDR3 is built from 13 residues.

This chain connects TRBV29-1 to TRBJ1-2; D is unresolved. Trimming took off 2 bases at V and 1 base at J, with 8 bases between the two ends. The CDR3 consists of 13 residues. Germline-derived CDR1 and CDR2 are SQVTM and ANQGSEA. The CDR3 DNA is TGCAGCGTTGAACCGGTATATAACTATGGCTACACCTTC. Protein sequence: CSVEPVYNYGYTF.

This clone has a single count. The chain is built from TRBV9 and TRBJ2-5; 10 nucleotides align to TRBD2. Germline V gene sequence: CDR1 SGDLS, CDR2 YYNGEE. This CDR3 is built from 15 residues. J lost 7 bases, V lost 0 bases, and 6 bases had no gene match. Here the CDR3 DNA reads TGTGCCAGCAGCGTAGATCTAGCGGGGGAAGGGACCCAGTACTTC. Translating gives CASSVDLAGEGTQYF.

The chain employs TRBV5-1 and TRBJ1-1; 8 nucleotides match TRBD1. Germline values: CDR1 SGHRS, CDR2 YFSETQ. This CDR3 is 14 amino acids long. With V trimmed by 4 bases and J by 4 bases, 6 bases remained unmatched. CDR3 region: CASSRPDRGTEAFF. In nucleotides, the CDR3 is TGCGCCAGCAGCCGCCCAGACAGGGGCACTGAAGCTTTCTTT.

This clone was detected only once. The chain uses TRBV5-6 and TRBJ1-2; TRBD1 is a possible D gene (6 bases). Trimming shortened V by 4 bases and J by 3 bases, and 13 bases separated the two germline ends. Germline CDR1 is SGHDT and CDR2 is YYEEEE. The length of the CDR3 is 14 residues. CDR3 sequence: CASSGNRVYYGYTF. CDR3 DNA sequence: TGTGCCAGCAGCGGAAACAGGGTTTACTATGGCTACACCTTC.

J is TRBJ1-5 and V is TRBV6-5; 8 nucleotides align to TRBD1. Germline CDR1 MNHEY, CDR2 SVGAGI. The CDR3 covers 15 residues. V lost 5 bases, J lost 4 bases, and 7 bases stayed unmatched. The CDR3 region is CASSRQGMGNQPQHF. CDR3 DNA sequence: TGTGCCAGCAGTCGACAGGGGATGGGAAATCAGCCCCAGCATTTT.

This clone was counted ten times or more. This chain connects TRBV29-1 to TRBJ1-2; D perhaps matches TRBD1 (5 bases). The CDR3 is 13 amino acids. Trimming shortened V by 6 bases and J by 6 bases, and 17 bases separated the two germline ends. Germline-derived CDR1 and CDR2 are SQVTM and ANQGSEA. CDR3 bases: TGCAGCGTCCCGGGACTCCCCTATGATGGCTACACCTTC. Translating gives CSVPGLPYDGYTF.

The V and J genes are TRBV4-1 and TRBJ2-5, with TRBD2 identical over 10 bases. The germline V gene encodes CDR1 MGHRA and CDR2 YSYEKL. Losses at the gene ends were 2 bases for V and 5 bases for J; bases not matched to a gene: 5. This CDR3 comprises 15 residues. The CDR3 nucleotides are TGCGCCAGCAGCCAACTAGCGGGAGTAGGTGAGACCCAGTACTTC. Residues: CASSQLAGVGETQYF.

CDR3: CASSLGVAGVNNEQFF. CDR3 sequence (DNA): TGCGCCAGCAGCCTGGGGGTGGCGGGAGTGAATAATGAGCAGTTCTTC. The chain couples TRBV4-1 to TRBJ2-1; 7 bases are shared with TRBD2. The germline gives CDR1 MGHRA, CDR2 YSYEKL. J gave up 7 bases and V 4 bases, and 13 bases lay outside the gene matches. The CDR3 totals 16 residues.

J is TRBJ1-5 and V is TRBV6-1; tentatively, D is TRBD1 (5 bases). CDR1 is MNHNS, CDR2 SASEGT, per germline. CDR3 length equals 10 residues. V gave up 11 bases and J gave up 6 bases, with 8 bases separating them. CDR3 bases: TGTGCCGGGGCCCTTCAGCCCCAGCATTTT. Protein product: CAGALQPQHF.

This chain joins TRBV2 and TRBJ2-2, with a tentative D call TRBD2 (5 bases). CDR1 is SNHLY, CDR2 FYNNEI, per germline. The CDR3 extends over 15 amino acids. V lost 3 bases and J 2 bases, leaving 10 bases between the germline ends. The CDR3 DNA reads as TGTGCCAGCAGTGAGGGCGGACTCAACACCGGGGAGCTGTTTTTT. Protein: CASSEGGLNTGELFF.

The V and J genes are TRBV5-1 and TRBJ1-2, with 12 bases that match TRBD1. J lost 7 bases, V lost 3 bases, and 13 bases had no gene match. This CDR3 spans 17 amino acids. Germline V gene lookup returns CDR1 SGHRS and CDR2 YFSETQ. The CDR3 here is CASSSTNPGQGASGYTF. The CDR3 DNA reads as TGCGCCAGCAGCTCGACCAATCCGGGACAGGGGGCATCTGGCTACACCTTC.

The chain links TRBV10-2 to TRBJ2-3; D is possibly TRBD1 (5 bases). The CDR3 contains 15 residues. Germline CDR1 WSHSY, CDR2 SAAADI. With 3 bases removed from V and 0 bases from J, the gap between germline ends came to 10 bases. CDR3 sequence (DNA): TGCGCCAGCAGTGACTGGGGCCTTAGCACAGATACGCAGTATTTT. Protein sequence: CASSDWGLSTDTQYF.

J is TRBJ1-1 and V is TRBV7-9; TRBD1 agrees at 9 bases. The CDR3 extends over 13 amino acids. The germline V gene encodes CDR1 SEHNR and CDR2 FQNEAQ (reference sequence). V shed 5 bases, J shed 4 bases, and the junction held 2 bases outside the gene matches. CDR3 sequence reads: CASSQTGGTEAFF. The CDR3 DNA sequence: TGTGCCAGCAGCCAGACAGGGGGCACTGAAGCTTTCTTT.

This chain uses TRBV6-5 with TRBJ1-1; 9 bases agree with TRBD1. The germline gives CDR1 MNHEY, CDR2 SVGAGI. This CDR3 is built from 15 residues. J was trimmed by 5 bases and V by 7 bases; bases with no gene match: 11. The CDR3, as DNA: TGTGCCAGCACCGCCACAGGGGGCGGGGGGACTGAAGCTTTCTTT. Residues: CASTATGGGGTEAFF.

The V call is TRBV6-1, the J call TRBJ1-1, with TRBD1 identical over 8 bases. The CDR3 spans 16 residues. Losses at the gene ends were 0 bases for V and 4 bases for J; bases not matched to a gene: 7. Germline CDR1 MNHNS, CDR2 SASEGT. CDR3: CASSEALIGQGTEAFF. The CDR3 coding sequence is TGTGCCAGCAGTGAAGCGCTAATAGGACAGGGCACTGAAGCTTTCTTT.

The V call is TRBV5-5, the J call TRBJ2-7; a weak D match, TRBD1 (6 bases). Germline V gives CDR1 SGHKS, CDR2 YYEKEE (reference sequence). Trimming removed 3 bases from V and 5 bases from J, with 12 bases in between. The CDR3 is 13 amino acids. CDR3 protein: CASSSPYRDEQYF. The CDR3 DNA is TGTGCCAGCAGCTCGCCGTACAGGGACGAGCAGTACTTC. Full variable domain (outside the CDR3, taken from reference TRBV5-5 and TRBJ2-7): DAGVTQSPTHLIKTRGQQVTLRCSPISGHKSVSWYQQVLGQGPQFIFQYYEKEERGRGNFPDRFSARQFPNYSSELNVNALLLGDSALYLCASSSPYRDEQYFGPGTRLTVT.